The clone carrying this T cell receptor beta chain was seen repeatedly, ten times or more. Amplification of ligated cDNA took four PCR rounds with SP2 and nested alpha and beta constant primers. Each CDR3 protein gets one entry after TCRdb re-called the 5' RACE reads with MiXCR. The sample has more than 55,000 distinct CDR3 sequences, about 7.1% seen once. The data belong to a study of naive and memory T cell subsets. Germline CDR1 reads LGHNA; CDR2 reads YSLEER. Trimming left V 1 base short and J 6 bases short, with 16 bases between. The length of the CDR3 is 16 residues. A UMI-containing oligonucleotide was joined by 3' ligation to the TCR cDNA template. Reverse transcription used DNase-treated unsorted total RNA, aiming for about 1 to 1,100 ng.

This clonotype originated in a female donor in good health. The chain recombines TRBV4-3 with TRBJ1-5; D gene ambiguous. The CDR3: CASSQAYGSLLQPQHF. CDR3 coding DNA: TGCGCCAGCAGCCAAGCGTACGGGTCCCTCCTTCAGCCCCAGCATTTT.